The T cell receptor (beta chain) under discussion was sequenced for a study of cytomegalovirus exposure and HLA in healthy donors. CDR1 MNHNY and CDR2 SVGAGI come from the germline V gene (reference sequence). V dropped 3 bases and J dropped 4; count of bases not matched to a gene: 6. The length of the CDR3 is 15 residues. The PCR made use of 60 Vbeta and 13 Jbeta primers. Libraries were prepared by immunoSEQ multiplex PCR; TCRdb keeps only in-frame clonotypes and omits some of them. Of some 180,000 clones in the sample, about 77% were seen once. This receptor was obtained from a woman younger than 45 in good health and CMV-seropositive. The specimen was PBMCs. This rearrangement joins TRBV6-6 to TRBJ2-3; 8 bases match TRBD2. The CDR3 protein is CASSYPGGGSDTQYF. The CDR3 DNA sequence: TGTGCCAGCAGTTATCCCGGGGGGGGGTCAGATACGCAGTATTTT.